These 2 T cell receptor beta chains share one sample of origin, sequenced in a study of cytomegalovirus exposure and HLA in healthy donors. Only in-frame clones appear in the TCRdb table, and some are missing; sequencing was by immunoSEQ multiplex PCR. Of around 240,000 clones listed, roughly 90% were seen once; the top ten hold 0.3% to 0.4%. What was sequenced was PBMCs. The origin of the receptors is a woman between 18 and 29 years old in good health and CMV-seronegative.

The J gene is TRBJ1-2, the V gene TRBV4-3; tentative D call: TRBD1 (5 bases). CDR3 length equals 16 residues. Germline-derived CDR1 and CDR2 are LGHNA and YSLEER. Trimming pared 0 bases from V and 8 bases from J, leaving 19 bases between. The CDR3 is CASSQDVSGGPWGYTF. The CDR3 nucleotides read TGCGCCAGCAGCCAAGATGTTAGCGGGGGTCCCTGGGGCTACACCTTC.

The J gene is TRBJ1-6, the V gene TRBV2; 9 bases line up with TRBD1. V lost 7 bases to trimming and J lost 8 bases; unmatched junction nucleotides: 6. The CDR3 has 14 residues. Germline V lookup: CDR1 SNHLY, CDR2 FYNNEI. CDR3 loop: CASNPGQGHSPLHF. DNA for the CDR3: TGTGCCAGCAATCCCGGACAGGGGCATTCACCCCTCCACTTT.